The T cell receptor beta chain described here comes from a study of CD8 T cells in Susac syndrome. Through negative isolation, CD4+ and CD8+ T cells were obtained, while TEMRA cells were enriched using FACS. V lost 0 bases to trimming and J lost 5 bases, with 7 bases between them. This CDR3 spans 14 amino acids. Germline-derived CDR1 and CDR2 are MGHRA and YSYEKL. cDNA came from around 0.5 to 1 ug RNA primed by random hexamers. TCRdb re-analysed the immunoSEQ multiplex PCR reads in MiXCR, keeping a single row per CDR3 protein. The sample carries tens of thousands of distinct CDR3 sequences, roughly 93% recorded once.

The sample taken for sequencing was CD4+ T cells from PBMCs. The J gene is TRBJ2-2, the V gene TRBV4-1; D is unresolved. The clonotype originates from a human donor with Susac syndrome. The CDR3: CASSQDRRTGELFF. The DNA for the CDR3 is TGCGCCAGCAGCCAAGATCGGAGAACCGGGGAGCTGTTTTTT.